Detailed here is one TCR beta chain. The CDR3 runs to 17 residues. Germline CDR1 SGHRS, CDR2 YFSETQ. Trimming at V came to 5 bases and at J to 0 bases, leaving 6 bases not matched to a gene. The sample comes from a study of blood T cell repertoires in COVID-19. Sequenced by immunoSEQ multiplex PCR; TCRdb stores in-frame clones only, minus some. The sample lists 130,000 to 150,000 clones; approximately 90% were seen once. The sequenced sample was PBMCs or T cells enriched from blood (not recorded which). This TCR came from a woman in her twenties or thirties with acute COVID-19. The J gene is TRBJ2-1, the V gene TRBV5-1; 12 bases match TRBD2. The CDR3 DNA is TGCGCCAGCAGTCCGGGACTAGCGGGCAGCTCCTACAATGAGCAGTTCTTC. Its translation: CASSPGLAGSSYNEQFF.